This TCR beta chain emerged from a study of cytomegalovirus exposure and HLA in healthy donors. Measured with immunoSEQ multiplex PCR; TCRdb has only the in-frame clones, and not every one. Among some 130,000 clones listed, 70% to 85% were seen once. The donors formed part of the 120-subject validation cohort, distinct from the approximately 670-subject first cohort. V lost 6 bases, J lost 2 bases, and 5 bases stayed unmatched. CDR1 LNHDA and CDR2 SQIVND come from the germline V gene (reference sequence). The CDR3 has 15 residues. This chain connects TRBV19 to TRBJ2-3, with 10 nucleotides matching TRBD1. Sequenced material: PBMCs. The TCR sequence derives from a man aged 25 to 40 in good health and CMV-seropositive. CDR3 DNA: TGTGCCAGTAGATCGGGACAGGGGAACACAGATACGCAGTATTTT. Its protein is CASRSGQGNTDTQYF.